This T cell receptor beta chain was profiled in a study of OX40 agonist ivuxolimab in advanced cancers. Study in general: Patients received ivuxolimab, an agonistic anti-OX40 (CD134) antibody.

J lost 5 bases, V lost 0 bases, and 7 bases had no gene match. The CDR3 consists of 16 residues. The V gene's germline CDR1 is SGDLS and CDR2 YYNGEE. General study points: CD8+ T cells showed, on average, more clonal expansion than CD4+ cells.

The protocol was immunoSEQ multiplex PCR, while the TCRdb copy is restricted to in-frame clones and leaves out a portion. The sample carries around 55,000 clones, approximately 90% recorded once. For this clone: What it binds is not known.

This sample comprised CD4+ or CD8+ T cells sorted from blood, obtained in a trial of the OX40 agonist ivuxolimab. The source is an adult with an advanced solid tumor such as melanoma, head and neck, liver or kidney cancer. This chain links TRBV9 with TRBJ2-2; TRBD2 matches 7 bases. The CDR3 nucleotides are TGTGCCAGCAGCGTAGTAAGCACTAGCGCGACCGGGGAGCTGTTTTTT. Encoded protein: CASSVVSTSATGELFF.